The T cell receptor (beta chain) described here comes from a study of a mutant IDH1 vaccine in newly diagnosed glioma. Documented time point: week 35, safety follow-up. It was 300 ug of mutant IDH1 20-mer peptide that made up each vaccine dose, given with topical imiquimod. New WHO grade 3 or 4 astrocytomas that were IDH1-mutant and ATRX-lost occurred in the donors. This CDR3 has 15 residues. From germline, CDR1 is LNHDA and CDR2 SQIVND (reference sequence). V lost 5 bases, J lost 1 base, and 7 bases stayed unmatched. Sequencing was performed with immunoSEQ multiplex PCR; in TCRdb, only in-frame clones are kept and a portion is missing. The sample contains just under 70,000 clones, more than 70% of which appear only once. In this sample, this clone turned up a few times. The antigen is not known.

The V and J genes are TRBV19 and TRBJ1-2; 7 bases map to TRBD1. This material consisted of PBMCs, taken from a glioma patient whose treatment included an IDH1 peptide vaccine. The sequence was collected from a man between 18 and 35 years old with glioma. In DNA form, the CDR3 reads TGTGCCAGTAGTTCCGCGGGACAGCTTAACTATGGCTACACCTTC. It yields the protein CASSSAGQLNYGYTF. Based on the CDR3 plus reference TRBV19 and TRBJ1-2, the full variable domain is DGGITQSPKYLFRKEGQNVTLSCEQNLNHDAMYWYRQDPGQGLRLIYYSQIVNDFQKGDIAEGYSVSREKKESFPLTVTSAQKNPTAFYLCASSSAGQLNYGYTFGSGTRLTVV.